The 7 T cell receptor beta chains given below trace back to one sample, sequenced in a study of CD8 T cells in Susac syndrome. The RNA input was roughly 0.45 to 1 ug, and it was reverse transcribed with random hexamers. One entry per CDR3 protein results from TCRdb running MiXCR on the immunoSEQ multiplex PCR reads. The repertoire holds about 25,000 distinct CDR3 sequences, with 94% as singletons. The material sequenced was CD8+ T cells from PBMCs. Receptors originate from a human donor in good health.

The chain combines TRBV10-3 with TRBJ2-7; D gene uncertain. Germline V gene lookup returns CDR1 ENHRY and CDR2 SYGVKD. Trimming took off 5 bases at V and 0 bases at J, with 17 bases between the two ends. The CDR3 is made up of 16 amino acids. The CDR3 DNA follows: TGTGCCATCAGTAACGTGGACGGAGCATACTCCTACGAGCAGTACTTC. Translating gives CAISNVDGAYSYEQYF.

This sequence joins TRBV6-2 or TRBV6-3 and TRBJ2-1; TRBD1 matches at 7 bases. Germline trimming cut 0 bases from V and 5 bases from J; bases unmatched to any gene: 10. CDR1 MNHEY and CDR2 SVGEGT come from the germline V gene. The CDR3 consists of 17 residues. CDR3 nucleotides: TGTGCCAGCAGTTACTCGAGGACAGGTTATCTCCACAATGAGCAGTTCTTC. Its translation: CASSYSRTGYLHNEQFF.

As DNA, the CDR3 is TGTGCCAGCAGCTTAGCGTCAGATACGCAGTATTTT. Encoded protein: CASSLASDTQYF. J is TRBJ2-3 and V is TRBV7-9; D is uncertain. Germline V gives CDR1 SEHNR, CDR2 FQNEAQ (reference sequence). Trimming removed 0 bases from V and 4 bases from J, with 2 bases in between. This CDR3 has 12 amino acids.

CDR3 nucleotides: TGCGCCAGCAGCCAAGGCCCTTTGAGCGACGAGCAGTACTTC. This translates into CASSQGPLSDEQYF. The chain uses TRBV4-3 and TRBJ2-7; D is undetermined. This CDR3 comprises 14 residues. The V gene lost 1 base and the J gene lost 5 bases, with 12 bases spanning the gap. Per the germline V gene, CDR1 is LGHNA and CDR2 is YSLEER.

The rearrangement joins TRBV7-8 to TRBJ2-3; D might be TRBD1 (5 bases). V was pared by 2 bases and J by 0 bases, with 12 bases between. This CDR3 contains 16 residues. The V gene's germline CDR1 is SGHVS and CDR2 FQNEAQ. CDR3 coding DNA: TGTGCCAGCAGCTTATCTCCGCAGGGTAGCACAGATACGCAGTATTTT. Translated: CASSLSPQGSTDTQYF.

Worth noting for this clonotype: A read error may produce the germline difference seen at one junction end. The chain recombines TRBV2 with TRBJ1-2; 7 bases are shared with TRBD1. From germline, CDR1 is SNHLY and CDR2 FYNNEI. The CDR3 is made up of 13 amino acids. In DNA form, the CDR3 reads TGTGCCAGCAGTGGGTCCGGGACAGCCTCTATTTCGTTC. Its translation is CASSGSGTASISF.

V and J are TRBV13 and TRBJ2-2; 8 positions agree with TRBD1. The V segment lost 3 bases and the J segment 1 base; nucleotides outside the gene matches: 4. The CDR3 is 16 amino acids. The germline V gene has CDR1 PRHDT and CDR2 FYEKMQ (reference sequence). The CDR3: CASSLEGQVNTGELFF. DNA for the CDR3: TGTGCCAGCAGCTTGGAGGGACAGGTGAACACCGGGGAGCTGTTTTTT.